This T cell receptor (beta chain) emerged from a study of CD8 T cells in ankylosing spondylitis. 5'-RACE, quantitative and with molecular barcodes, yielded the TCR beta libraries. TCRdb used MiXCR to reprocess the 5' RACE reads, holding one entry per CDR3 protein. The sample consists of hundreds of thousands of distinct CDR3 sequences, roughly a quarter of them appearing once. Germline assignment: CDR1 SNHLY and CDR2 FYNNEI. The V and J ends lost 6 bases and 0 bases respectively, with 14 bases between them. This CDR3 region has 16 residues. To note about this clonotype: Its specificity is unknown.

Study-wide points: Ankylosing spondylitis blood appeared to be characterized by a TCR beta motif of under ten highly homologous variants. There was reportedly significant enrichment of clones that were disease-linked in matched ankylosing spondylitis synovial fluid.

The sequenced sample consisted of blood, either unsorted or a sorted T cell fraction (not recorded which). The receptor comes from a male donor with ankylosing spondylitis. V is TRBV2 and J is TRBJ1-4, with a tentative D call TRBD1 (5 bases). The CDR3: CASSGLMGATNEKLFF. DNA of the CDR3: TGTGCCAGCAGCGGACTGATGGGGGCAACTAATGAAAAACTGTTTTTT.